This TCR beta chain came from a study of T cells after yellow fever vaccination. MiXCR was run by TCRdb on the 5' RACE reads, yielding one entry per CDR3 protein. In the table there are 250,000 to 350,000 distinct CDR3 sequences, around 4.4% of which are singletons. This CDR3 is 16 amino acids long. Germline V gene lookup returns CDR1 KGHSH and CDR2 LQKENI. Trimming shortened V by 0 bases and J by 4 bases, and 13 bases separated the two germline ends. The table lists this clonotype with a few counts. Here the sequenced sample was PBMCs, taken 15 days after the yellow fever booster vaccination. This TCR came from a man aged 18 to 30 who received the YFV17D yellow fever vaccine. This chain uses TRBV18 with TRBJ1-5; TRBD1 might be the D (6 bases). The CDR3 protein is CASSPPHPGENQPQHF. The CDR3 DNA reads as TGTGCCAGCTCACCACCCCATCCAGGGGAGAATCAGCCCCAGCATTTT.